The 12 T cell receptor beta chains reported below all come from one sample, sequenced in a study of cytotoxic CD8 clonotypes in ibrutinib-treated CLL. Data came from immunoSEQ multiplex PCR; TCRdb stores just in-frame clones and leaves some out. The data contain around 300,000 clones, just under 80% of them seen just once; the ten biggest clones take up over 5%. The sample here was PBMCs, taken before ibrutinib treatment. These receptors all stem from a human donor with chronic lymphocytic leukemia.

The rearrangement joins TRBV18 to TRBJ2-4, with TRBD1 identical over 9 bases. The germline gives CDR1 KGHSH, CDR2 LQKENI. With 5 bases clipped from V and 2 bases from J, the junction kept 4 bases outside the gene matches. The CDR3 loop spans 15 amino acids. CDR3 nucleotides: TGTGCCAGCTCAGTACAGGGGGCAACCAAAAACATTCAGTACTTC. As protein: CASSVQGATKNIQYF.

CDR3 nucleotides: TGTGCCAGCAGCCAAGAGGATCGGCTCTCCCCCTACGAGCAGTACTTC. Its protein is CASSQEDRLSPYEQYF. V is TRBV4-2 and J is TRBJ2-7; no definite D call. Germline lookup yields CDR1 LGHNA and CDR2 YNFKEQ. V was cut by 0 bases and J by 2 bases, with 14 bases left in between. The CDR3 contains 16 residues.

DNA of the CDR3: TGTGCCAGCTCCACGTCGGGACTAGCGGGACATCTCAATGAGCAGTTCTTC. This translates into CASSTSGLAGHLNEQFF. The V and J genes are TRBV18 and TRBJ2-1, with 13 bases lining up with TRBD2. This CDR3 region has 17 residues. The germline V gene encodes CDR1 KGHSH and CDR2 LQKENI. Trimming removed 6 bases from V and 6 bases from J; junction bases left unmatched: 11. Using reference TRBV18 and TRBJ2-1 for the parts outside the CDR3, the full variable domain is NAGVMQNPRHLVRRRGQEARLRCSPMKGHSHVYWYRQLPEEGLKFMVYLQKENIIDESGMPKERFSAEFPKEGPSILRIQQVVRGDSAAYFCASSTSGLAGHLNEQFFGPGTRLTVL.

This clone was seen only a few times. The chain links TRBV5-1 to TRBJ2-1; D not resolved. There are 13 residues in the CDR3. Germline values: CDR1 SGHRS, CDR2 YFSETQ. Trimming cost V 0 bases and J 8 bases, with 9 bases left between them. CDR3 bases: TGCGCCAGCAGCTTGGGCAGGCTCGATGAGCAGTTCTTC. Translation gives CASSLGRLDEQFF.

The table lists this clone with a count of one. J is TRBJ2-7 and V is TRBV29-1; 7 nucleotides match TRBD1. The ends lost 8 bases at V and 2 bases at J; junction bases unmatched: 6. From germline, CDR1 is SQVTM and CDR2 ANQGSEA. The CDR3 runs 12 residues. Here the CDR3 reads CSFRDSTYEQYF. CDR3 DNA: TGCAGCTTCCGGGACAGCACCTACGAGCAGTACTTC.

The V and J genes are TRBV7-8 and TRBJ2-2; D perhaps matches TRBD2 (6 bases). The CDR3 totals 15 residues. Deletions cut 1 base from V and 7 bases from J, with 13 bases between. Germline V gene data show CDR1 as SGHVS and CDR2 as FQNEAQ. The chain's CDR3 is CASSLDRRGFGELFF. DNA of the CDR3: TGTGCCAGCAGCTTAGACCGGAGGGGTTTCGGGGAGCTGTTTTTT.

V usage is TRBV25-1 and J usage is TRBJ2-7; D remains ambiguous. The CDR3 is 11 residues long. The V gene lost 7 bases and the J gene lost 7 bases, with 11 bases spanning the gap. Germline V lookup: CDR1 MGHDK, CDR2 SYGVNS. The CDR3 coding sequence is TGTGCCAGCACGACATTCGGGGAGCAGTACTTC. This encodes CASTTFGEQYF.

V and J are TRBV7-2 and TRBJ1-2; D unresolved. The ends were cut back, 6 bases at V and 6 bases at J, with 11 bases in the middle. The CDR3 is 12 residues long. Germline CDR1 SGHTA, CDR2 FQGNSA. DNA of the CDR3: TGTGCCAGCAGTGTGAGGAGTCATGGCTACACCTTC. Translated: CASSVRSHGYTF.

The chain recombines TRBV5-5 with TRBJ2-7, with TRBD2 matching 13 bases. The germline V gene encodes CDR1 SGHKS and CDR2 YYEKEE (reference sequence). Unmatched junction bases numbered 3, after V lost 4 bases and J lost 2 bases. The CDR3 extends over 15 amino acids. The CDR3 loop reads CASSIGLAGAYEQYF. CDR3 bases: TGTGCCAGCAGCATAGGACTAGCGGGAGCCTACGAGCAGTACTTC.

This clone showed up just once. CDR3 amino acids: CASSLSGLAAYEQYF. The CDR3 DNA is TGTGCCAGCAGCCTTTCGGGACTAGCGGCCTACGAGCAGTACTTC. The chain carries TRBV28 and TRBJ2-7; 11 bases are shared with TRBD2. J lost 2 bases, V lost 6 bases, and 6 bases had no gene match. CDR1 MDHEN and CDR2 SYDVKM come from the germline V gene. This CDR3 is built from 15 residues.

The chain carries TRBV5-1 and TRBJ2-3; 9 nucleotides match TRBD2. The length of the CDR3 is 16 residues. Germline trimming cut 0 bases from V and 5 bases from J; bases unmatched to any gene: 7. The germline CDR1 and CDR2 sequences are SGHRS and YFSETQ. CDR3 sequence: CASSLAGREGGDTQYF. The CDR3 DNA sequence: TGCGCCAGCAGCTTGGCCGGGCGGGAGGGAGGAGATACGCAGTATTTT.

This clone was picked up a small number of times. The chain has TRBV4-1 and TRBJ1-1; TRBD1 is a possible D gene (6 bases). The germline V and J ends were trimmed by 6 bases and 3 bases, with 11 bases remaining between them. The germline gives CDR1 MGHRA, CDR2 YSYEKL. The CDR3 is 13 residues long. This chain's CDR3 is CASSGRGDTEAFF. The CDR3 nucleotides are TGCGCCAGCAGTGGCAGGGGTGACACTGAAGCTTTCTTT.